A selection of T cell receptor beta chains follows, all from one sample in a study of T cells in Graves' hyperthyroidism and ophthalmopathy. Using its own MiXCR run on the multiplex PCR reads, TCRdb lists one record per CDR3 protein. Seen here are 350,000 to 400,000 distinct CDR3 sequences, under 20% observed once, and the top ten hold around 4%. The sequencing input was blood. The receptors shown here come from a woman aged 18-35 years with Graves' hyperthyroidism. CDR3s include the opening cysteine and the closing phenylalanine or tryptophan. The D gene is left open where the match is weak. Clone size is given for some rows only: seen once, a few or many times, or a class if the clone is expanded.

>TRBV4-2|many|TRBJ2-5|-
TGTGCCAGCAGCCAAAACGAAGGGGCGGAGACCCAGTACTTC
CASSQNEGAETQYF
>TRBV12-3/TRBV12-4|many|TRBJ1-2|-
TGTGCCAGCAGTTTAGGGTCCAGGGGCCCCTATGGCTACACCTTC
CASSLGSRGPYGYTF
>TRBV6-2/TRBV6-3|many|TRBJ2-7|-
TGTGCCAGCAACGTGGTTAGCGAAGACTACGAGCAGTACTTC
CASNVVSEDYEQYF
>TRBV3-1|-|TRBJ1-1|TRBD1
TGTGCCAGCAGCCCTACGACAGGGAGTACTGAAGCTTTCTTT
CASSPTTGSTEAFF
>TRBV6-5|many|TRBJ1-5|-
TGTGCCAGCAGTTACTCAGGGACTAGACAGCCCCAGCATTTT
CASSYSGTRQPQHF
>TRBV11-2|few|TRBJ2-5|-
TGTGCCAGCAGCTATGATCCCCCACCACGGGAGACCCAGTACTTC
CASSYDPPPRETQYF
>TRBV29-1|many|TRBJ2-7|TRBD2
TGCAGCGTTGTCCGGGGGGGGGATCTCGAGCAGTACTTC
CSVVRGGDLEQYF
>TRBV10-1|many|TRBJ1-1|-
TGCGCCACCCGCGGGGAGGGTAAAGCTTTCTTT
CATRGEGKAFF
>TRBV6-1|few|TRBJ2-2|-
TGTGCCAGCATGGGGGGGAGGGGGCACACCGGGGAGCTGTTTTTT
CASMGGRGHTGELFF
>TRBV10-3|many|TRBJ1-1|-
TGTGCCACCCAGGACGGATTGAACACTGAAGCTTTCTTT
CATQDGLNTEAFF
>TRBV29-1|many|TRBJ2-7|-
TGCAGCGTTGAAGCGGGGCCAGGGGCCACCTACGAGCAGTACTTC
CSVEAGPGATYEQYF